This TCR beta chain emerged from a study of shared clonotypes between healthy human individuals. The overall study: CD8 memory received one plate per donor, CD8 naive two, CD4 memory three and CD4 naive three.

Looked up from germline, CDR1 is SNHLY and CDR2 is FYNNEI. Trimming removed 6 bases from V and 5 bases from J; junction bases left unmatched: 8. This CDR3 has 14 amino acids. Note on this clone: Its antigen is not identified.

Per the original data handling: For the immunoSEQ data, sequences were junction-only without quality scores, so filtering differed. The assay was immunoSEQ multiplex PCR, and TCRdb's table has in-frame clones only and misses some. Clone size and V and J calls were adopted from that table, with D and trimming inferred from the DNA. Of 2 million to 2.5 million clones in the sample, approximately 95% were seen once. General study points: Among donors, clonotype sharing was expected to be affected by sequencing depth.

The chain links TRBV2 to TRBJ2-7; 9 bases match TRBD1. Sequenced input: naive CD4+ T cells from PBMCs. Subset defined: CD45RA+ positively selected. The clonotype comes from a man between 18 and 35 years old in good health. Some clones in this sample may be carry-over from other donors' samples. CDR3 sequence reads: CASSQDGTGNEQYF. CDR3 nucleotides: TGTGCCAGCAGCCAGGACGGGACAGGGAACGAGCAGTACTTC.